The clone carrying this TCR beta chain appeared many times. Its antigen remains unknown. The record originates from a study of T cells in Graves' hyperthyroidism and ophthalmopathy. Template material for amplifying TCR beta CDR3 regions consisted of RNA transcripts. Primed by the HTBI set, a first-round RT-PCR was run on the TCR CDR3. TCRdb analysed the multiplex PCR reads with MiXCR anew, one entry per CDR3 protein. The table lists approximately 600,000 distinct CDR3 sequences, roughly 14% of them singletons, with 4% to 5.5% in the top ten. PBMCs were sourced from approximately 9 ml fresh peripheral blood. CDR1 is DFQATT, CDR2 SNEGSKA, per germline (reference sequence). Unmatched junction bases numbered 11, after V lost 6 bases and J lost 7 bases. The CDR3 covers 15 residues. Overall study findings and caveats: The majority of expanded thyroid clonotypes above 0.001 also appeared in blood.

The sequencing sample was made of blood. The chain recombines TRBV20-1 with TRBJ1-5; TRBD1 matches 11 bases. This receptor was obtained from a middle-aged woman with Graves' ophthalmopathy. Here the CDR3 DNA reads TGCAGTGCAAGGGGGGACAGGGGGTCGGGGCAGCCCCAGCATTTT. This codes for CSARGDRGSGQPQHF.